Listed here are 26 T cell receptor beta chains from one sample, sequenced in a study of cytomegalovirus exposure and HLA in healthy donors. TCRdb keeps only in-frame clones here, not all; method: immunoSEQ multiplex PCR. The sample comprises about 90,000 clones, 84% of which are singletons, and roughly an eighth rests with the top ten. What was sequenced was PBMCs. These receptors were taken from a woman aged 18 to 35 in good health and CMV-seropositive.

Comments on this clone: Germline is not matched at one junction end, which may reflect a read error. The CDR3 DNA sequence: TGTGCCACCAGTGGGGGGGTCTACTCTGAAGCTTTCTTT. As protein: CATSGGVYSEAFF. The chain is built from TRBV2 and TRBJ1-1; perhaps TRBD1 as D (5 bases). The CDR3 loop spans 13 amino acids. CDR1 and CDR2 (germline): SNHLY, FYNNEI.

V is TRBV6-5 and J is TRBJ2-7; 9 nucleotides agree with TRBD1. With V trimmed by 6 bases and J by 5 bases, 2 bases remained unmatched. The germline CDR1 and CDR2 sequences are MNHEY and SVGAGI. The CDR3 totals 12 residues. CDR3 protein: CASSRDRDEQYF. CDR3 in DNA: TGTGCCAGCAGCCGGGACAGGGACGAGCAGTACTTC.

This chain connects TRBV6-1 to TRBJ1-5; D is unclear. Germline CDR1 reads MNHNS; CDR2 reads SASEGT. Trimming pared 1 base from V and 7 bases from J, leaving 14 bases between. This CDR3 is 15 amino acids long. The CDR3 DNA reads TGTGCCAGCAGTGAAGTCGTACCGGGGAGCCAGCCCCAGCATTTT. Amino acid sequence: CASSEVVPGSQPQHF.

The rearrangement links TRBV19 to TRBJ1-1; D is undetermined. Per the germline V gene, CDR1 is LNHDA and CDR2 is SQIVND (reference sequence). The length of the CDR3 is 13 residues. V lost 3 bases and J 1 base, leaving 6 bases between the germline ends. The CDR3, as DNA: TGTGCCAGTAGTATTAACAGGAACACTGAAGCTTTCTTT. Amino acids: CASSINRNTEAFF.

The CDR3 nucleotides are TGTGCCTGGCGGGGGGCGCGCACTGAAGCTTTCTTT. Translation gives CAWRGARTEAFF. The gene calls are TRBV30 and TRBJ1-1, with D possibly TRBD1 on 6 matching bases. The CDR3 extends over 12 amino acids. Per germline, CDR1 GTSNPN and CDR2 SVGIG (reference sequence). V lost 5 bases, J lost 4 bases, and 11 bases lay in between.

The V call is TRBV4-1, the J call TRBJ1-5; D is uncertain. Trimming removed 0 bases from V and 0 bases from J, with 12 bases in between. The CDR3 consists of 17 residues. Germline V gene data show CDR1 as MGHRA and CDR2 as YSYEKL. DNA of the CDR3: TGCGCCAGCAGCCAAGATACGCGACAATATAGCAATCAGCCCCAGCATTTT. Translation: CASSQDTRQYSNQPQHF.

The chain couples TRBV7-8 to TRBJ2-7; 8 nucleotides agree with TRBD1. Germline V gene lookup returns CDR1 SGHVS and CDR2 FQNEAQ. The CDR3 is made up of 16 amino acids. After removal of 5 bases from V and 0 bases from J, the junction contained 9 bases not matched to a gene. In DNA form, the CDR3 reads TGTGCCAGCAGCCCTACACGGACAGGGTTCTCCTACGAGCAGTACTTC. Translating it yields CASSPTRTGFSYEQYF.

This clone was recorded once. V is TRBV6-1 and J is TRBJ1-2; D is unclear. CDR3 length: 12 amino acids. Germline values: CDR1 MNHNS, CDR2 SASEGT. Trimming shortened V by 2 bases and J by 5 bases, and 6 bases separated the two germline ends. The CDR3 DNA is TGTGCCAGCAGTGAACTACAGTATGGCTACACCTTC. Protein product: CASSELQYGYTF.

V gene TRBV27 combines with J gene TRBJ1-5, with D hard to call. Germline CDR1 is MNHEY and CDR2 is SMNVEV (reference sequence). The ends were cut back, 8 bases at V and 4 bases at J, with 12 bases in the middle. There are 13 residues in the CDR3. DNA of the CDR3: TGTGCCAGCCGAGGAAGCCGGAATCAGCCCCAGCATTTT. This translates into CASRGSRNQPQHF.

Comment on this clone: Other nucleotide sequences in the sample specify the same CDR3. The J gene is TRBJ2-1, the V gene TRBV9, with D possibly being TRBD2 (6 bases). In germline, CDR1 is SGDLS, CDR2 YYNGEE. The CDR3 sequence is 14 residues long. The V end lost 4 bases, the J end lost 4 bases, and 12 bases lay between the germline ends. The CDR3 region has the DNA TGTGCCAGCAGCCGCGGGACCCCTTACAATGAGCAGTTCTTC. Translating it yields CASSRGTPYNEQFF.

The CDR3 nucleotides read TGTGCCAGCAGTGCCCCTAAGCCCCCCTTAAACATTCAGTACTTC. Its protein product is CASSAPKPPLNIQYF. The V call is TRBV28, the J call TRBJ2-4, with D hard to call. CDR1 MDHEN and CDR2 SYDVKM come from the germline V gene. V was clipped by 5 bases and J by 6 bases, with 17 bases between them. This CDR3 has 15 amino acids. Variable domain in full (rest from reference TRBV28 and TRBJ2-4): DVKVTQSSRYLVKRTGEKVFLECVQDMDHENMFWYRQDPGLGLRLIYFSYDVKMKEKGDIPEGYSVSREKKERFSLILESASTNQTSMYLCASSAPKPPLNIQYFGAGTRLSVL.

The chain combines TRBV14 with TRBJ1-1; D gene unclear. This CDR3 comprises 13 residues. Germline CDR1 SGHDN, CDR2 FVKESK. V was pared by 4 bases and J by 0 bases, with 6 bases between. CDR3 residues: CASSRQLNTEAFF. The CDR3, as DNA: TGTGCCAGCAGCCGACAATTGAACACTGAAGCTTTCTTT.

V is TRBV30 and J is TRBJ1-2; D remains ambiguous. Germline values: CDR1 GTSNPN, CDR2 SVGIG (reference sequence). V was clipped by 2 bases and J by 5 bases, with 15 bases between them. This CDR3 region has 14 residues. The DNA of the CDR3 is TGTGCCTGGAGTAAGGGAGATAGGCTTTATGGCTACACCTTC. Translated, it gives CAWSKGDRLYGYTF.

About this clone: Different DNA sequences within this sample yield the same CDR3. The chain couples TRBV5-1 to TRBJ2-7, with 10 bases matching TRBD1. CDR1 is SGHRS and CDR2 is YFSETQ in the germline V gene. V gave up 0 bases and J gave up 2 bases; unmatched junction bases: 2. The CDR3 runs 15 residues. Here the CDR3 reads CASSLAGTGAYEQYF. The CDR3 DNA reads as TGCGCCAGCAGCTTGGCCGGGACAGGGGCCTACGAGCAGTACTTC. The variable domain in full, with the rest retrieved from reference TRBV5-1 and TRBJ2-7, is KAGVTQTPRYLIKTRGQQVTLSCSPISGHRSVSWYQQTPGQGLQFLFEYFSETQRNKGNFPGRFSGRQFSNSRSEMNVSTLELGDSALYLCASSLAGTGAYEQYFGPGTRLTVT.

J is TRBJ2-7 and V is TRBV6-5; tentatively, D is TRBD1 (6 bases). V lost 6 bases to trimming and J lost 2 bases, with 11 bases between them. The V gene's germline CDR1 is MNHEY and CDR2 SVGAGI. The CDR3 is made up of 13 amino acids. The CDR3 nucleotides are TGTGCCAGCAGAAGGGACACAACCTACGAGCAGTACTTC. This encodes CASRRDTTYEQYF.

This sequence joins TRBV7-8 and TRBJ2-1, with D possibly matching TRBD1 (6 bases). V was cut by 5 bases and J by 15 bases, with 20 bases left in between. Germline CDR1 SGHVS, CDR2 FQNEAQ. This CDR3 has 13 amino acids. Written as DNA, the CDR3 is TGTGCCAGCAGCCCCCAGTTCGACAGGATGAGGTTCTTC. Its protein product is CASSPQFDRMRFF.

The chain carries TRBV9 and TRBJ2-3; 10 nucleotides match TRBD2. Trimming removed 0 bases from V and 8 bases from J; junction bases left unmatched: 12. CDR1 and CDR2 from the germline V gene are SGDLS and YYNGEE. The CDR3 covers 17 residues. The CDR3 nucleotides read TGTGCCAGCAGCGTAGAGCGGTACAGCGGGGGGGTATTTACGCAGTATTTT. This codes for CASSVERYSGGVFTQYF. Full variable domain (remainder filled in from reference TRBV9 and TRBJ2-3): DSGVTQTPKHLITATGQRVTLRCSPRSGDLSVYWYQQSLDQGLQFLIQYYNGEERAKGNILERFSAQQFPDLHSELNLSSLELGDSALYFCASSVERYSGGVFTQYFGPGTRLTVL.

Only one count was recorded for this clone. This chain connects TRBV27 to TRBJ1-5, with 11 bases matching TRBD1. Germline CDR1 and CDR2: MNHEY and SMNVEV (reference sequence). The V and J ends lost 2 bases and 6 bases, in that order; junction bases with no gene match: 6. The CDR3 has 16 residues. The CDR3 region is CASSLLGTGGGQPQHF. The CDR3 nucleotides are TGTGCCAGCAGTTTACTCGGGACAGGGGGAGGTCAGCCCCAGCATTTT.

The chain couples TRBV5-1 to TRBJ2-5, with D unclear. Germline V CDR1 and CDR2: SGHRS, YFSETQ. This CDR3 spans 15 amino acids. Trimming stripped 2 bases from V and 4 bases from J, with 15 bases between. CDR3 sequence reads: CASSLDAELGETQYF. The CDR3 DNA follows: TGCGCCAGCAGCTTAGACGCGGAGCTTGGAGAGACCCAGTACTTC.

This chain's CDR3 is CASSRTGRNTGELFF. The CDR3 coding sequence is TGTGCCAGTAGTAGGACAGGGAGGAACACCGGGGAGCTGTTTTTT. The chain couples TRBV19 to TRBJ2-2; 8 bases are shared with TRBD1. The J segment lost 1 base and the V segment lost 4 bases, leaving 2 bases of the junction unmatched. Germline assignment: CDR1 LNHDA and CDR2 SQIVND (reference sequence). There are 15 residues in the CDR3.

V gene TRBV5-4 combines with J gene TRBJ2-3; tentatively, D is TRBD2 (7 bases). The germline V gene encodes CDR1 SGHNT and CDR2 YYREEE (reference sequence). With 5 bases removed from V and 4 bases from J, the gap between germline ends came to 11 bases. The CDR3 consists of 13 residues. CDR3 sequence: CASSGGAADTQYF. The CDR3 bases are TGTGCCAGCAGTGGGGGGGCGGCAGATACGCAGTATTTT.

The chain carries TRBV30 and TRBJ1-3; D is possibly TRBD1 (6 bases). The CDR3 is made up of 16 amino acids. The V end was cut by 8 bases, the J end by 0 bases, with 20 bases between. Germline V CDR1 and CDR2: GTSNPN, SVGIG (reference sequence). The CDR3 bases are TGTGCCGGAAACTACAGGGAAGCTCTCTCTGGAAACACCATATATTTT. Translated: CAGNYREALSGNTIYF.

Concerning this clone: The same CDR3 is also encoded by other DNA sequences in this sample. This rearrangement joins TRBV18 to TRBJ2-5; no clear D gene. This CDR3 is built from 13 residues. Germline values: CDR1 KGHSH, CDR2 LQKENI. V lost 0 bases, J lost 5 bases, and 7 bases lay in between. Written as DNA, the CDR3 is TGTGCCAGCTCACCACCGGCGAGGGAGACCCAGTACTTC. Its protein is CASSPPARETQYF.

This clone was seen a handful of times. The chain couples TRBV2 to TRBJ1-2; D is uncertain. CDR1 is SNHLY, CDR2 FYNNEI, per germline. V was clipped by 4 bases and J by 5 bases, with 14 bases between them. The CDR3 consists of 14 residues. The CDR3 DNA reads TGTGCCAGCAGTGTACAGATAACTAGTTATGGCTACACCTTC. It specifies CASSVQITSYGYTF.

V is TRBV4-3 and J is TRBJ1-3, with 10 bases lining up with TRBD1. This CDR3 comprises 17 residues. The V gene end was trimmed by 2 bases and the J gene end by 1 base; junction bases not matched to a gene: 5. Germline CDR1 and CDR2: LGHNA and YSLEER. CDR3 in DNA: TGCGCCAGCAGCCAAATGACAGGGGGCGATTCTGGAAACACCATATATTTT. Amino acid sequence: CASSQMTGGDSGNTIYF.

The chain carries TRBV6-1 and TRBJ2-1, with 11 bases lining up with TRBD2. The germline gives CDR1 MNHNS, CDR2 SASEGT. V dropped 2 bases and J dropped 8; count of bases not matched to a gene: 8. CDR3 length: 16 amino acids. CDR3 amino acids: CASSELAGGQGDEQFF. The CDR3 DNA is TGTGCCAGCAGTGAACTAGCGGGGGGCCAGGGGGATGAGCAGTTCTTC.